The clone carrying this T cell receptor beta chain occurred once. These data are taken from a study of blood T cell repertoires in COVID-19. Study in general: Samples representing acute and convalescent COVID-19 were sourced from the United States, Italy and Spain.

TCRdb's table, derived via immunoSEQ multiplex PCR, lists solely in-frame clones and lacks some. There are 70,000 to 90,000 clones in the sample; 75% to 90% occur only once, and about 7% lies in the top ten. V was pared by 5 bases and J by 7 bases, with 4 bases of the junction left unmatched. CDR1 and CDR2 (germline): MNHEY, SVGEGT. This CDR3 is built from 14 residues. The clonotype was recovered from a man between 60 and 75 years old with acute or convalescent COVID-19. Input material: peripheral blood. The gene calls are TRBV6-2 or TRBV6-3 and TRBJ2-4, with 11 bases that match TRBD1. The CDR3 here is CASSGDRGGNIQYF. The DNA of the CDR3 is TGTGCCAGCAGTGGGGACAGGGGGGGCAACATTCAGTACTTC.